The entry that follows covers one T cell receptor (beta chain) sequence. Original processing methods: Reference gene primer amplification in the assay estimated nucleated cell counts. Clones were read by immunoSEQ multiplex PCR, and TCRdb kept only the in-frame ones, dropping some. The V and J calls and clone size are taken from that table; D and trimming were inferred from the DNA. Among about 220,000 clones listed, approximately 81% were seen once. The sample is drawn from a study of blood T cell repertoires in COVID-19. Background on the study: Donors in the United States, Italy and Spain gave samples during acute or convalescent COVID-19. Sample material is recorded as cDNA or gDNA derived from T cells, B-cell-depleted T cells, or PBMCs.

In germline, CDR1 is MDHEN, CDR2 SYDVKM. The CDR3 extends over 16 amino acids. V trimming: 9 bases; J trimming: 5 bases; junction bases outside the gene matches: 13. The TCR comes from a woman older than 75 with acute or convalescent COVID-19. The chain is built from TRBV28 and TRBJ1-1, with 12 bases that match TRBD1. The sequencing input was peripheral blood. The DNA for the CDR3 is TGTGCCAGTAACAAAGGGACAGGGGGCTGGAGGACTGAAGCTTTCTTT. The encoded protein is CASNKGTGGWRTEAFF. Drawing the rest from reference TRBV28 and TRBJ1-1, the complete variable domain is DVKVTQSSRYLVKRTGEKVFLECVQDMDHENMFWYRQDPGLGLRLIYFSYDVKMKEKGDIPEGYSVSREKKERFSLILESASTNQTSMYLCASNKGTGGWRTEAFFGQGTRLTVV.